The source of this TCR beta chain is a study of blood T cell repertoires in COVID-19. About the research overall: Material from acute and convalescent COVID-19 was sourced from the United States, Italy and Spain.

Some clones are missing from TCRdb's copy, which holds only in-frame ones; the method was immunoSEQ multiplex PCR. This table holds 260,000 or so clones, approximately 85% found once. Per germline, CDR1 LGHNT and CDR2 FRNRAP. Trimming at V came to 6 bases and at J to 5 bases, leaving 10 bases not matched to a gene. CDR3 size: 15 residues. Sequences were obtained from peripheral blood. This sequence was found in a man between 18 and 35 years old with active or convalescent COVID-19. The J gene is TRBJ1-1, the V gene TRBV12-5; 9 nucleotides line up with TRBD1. The CDR3 nucleotides are TGTGCTAGTGGCTTTCCGGGACAGGGTCGAACTGAAGCTTTCTTT. Translated: CASGFPGQGRTEAFF.